This T cell receptor beta chain was identified in a study of early T cells in non-severe SARS-CoV-2 infection. About the study: Sequencing input comprised bulk RNA from unsorted whole blood; chain pairing was not available.

There are a few counts of this clonotype. Attachment of unique molecular identifiers was made to individual cDNA molecules. TCRdb re-derived calls from the 5' RACE reads in MiXCR, one entry per CDR3 protein. The sample consists of about 37,000 distinct CDR3 sequences, roughly 5% of them appearing once. Germline CDR1 reads SGHKS; CDR2 reads YYEKEE (reference sequence). J lost 4 bases, V lost 4 bases, and 3 bases had no gene match. The CDR3 extends over 15 amino acids. This chain links TRBV5-5 with TRBJ2-1, with 12 bases lining up with TRBD1. The sample comprised whole blood. This TCR was sampled from an adult who was a healthcare worker with PCR-confirmed SARS-CoV-2 infection or an uninfected control (not recorded which). The CDR3, as DNA: TGTGCCAGCAGCCGGGGACAGGGGGCTTACAATGAGCAGTTCTTC. It encodes CASSRGQGAYNEQFF.